The table lists the clone carrying this T cell receptor (beta chain) with a count of one. Original handling: Counts of nucleated cells, estimated from reference gene primer amplification, were obtained. Data came from immunoSEQ multiplex PCR; TCRdb stores just in-frame clones and leaves some out. The DNA was the basis for D and trimming; V, J and clone size are from that table. The sample has roughly 69,000 clones, approximately 85% seen once. The data were obtained in a study of blood T cell repertoires in COVID-19. Study-level background: Some COVID-19 samples were acute and others convalescent; all came from the United States, Italy and Spain. T cells, B-cell-depleted T cells, or PBMCs supplied cDNA or gDNA.

V trimming: 2 bases; J trimming: 4 bases; junction bases outside the gene matches: 7. Germline lookup yields CDR1 LNHNV and CDR2 YYDKDF (reference sequence). The length of the CDR3 is 17 residues. Sequencing input: peripheral blood. The V call is TRBV15, the J call TRBJ2-3, with 12 nucleotides matching TRBD2. The TCR sequence derives from a human donor in a cohort sampled during active COVID-19. CDR3 sequence: CATSRTLTSGSADTQYF. The CDR3 coding sequence is TGTGCCACCAGCAGAACCCTGACTAGCGGGAGTGCAGATACGCAGTATTTT.